This is a list of T cell receptor beta chains from one sample in a study of blood T cell repertoires in COVID-19. Using immunoSEQ multiplex PCR, the repertoire was profiled, and TCRdb retains in-frame clones only, with some absent. This table has under 200,000 clones, 84% appearing once. Sequencing was done on a sample of peripheral blood. These receptors all stem from a human donor with acute or convalescent COVID-19. The donor label of this sample is uncertain. Both conserved end residues are trimmed from each CDR3. Each record gives: V gene, D gene, CDR3 protein. D genes are given only for firm matches.

>TRBV30|TRBD2
AWSLGTSVNEQF
>TRBV6-1|.
ASSVAGGPFTGELF
>TRBV5-1|TRBD2
ASRATSGRALSTGELF
>TRBV6-1|TRBD1
ASSDGQGLSEAF
>TRBV11-3|.
ASSPRDGLSYEQY
>TRBV4-2|.
ASSQDQTGSNYGYT
>TRBV19|.
ASSTQVLNTEAF
>TRBV27|TRBD1
ASSLTGVTEAF
>TRBV10-3|.
AISRDTGETGELF
>TRBV5-1|.
ASSLYKPRGQPQH
>TRBV6-5|.
ASRRGQATYEQY
>TRBV28|.
ASSSGSFYEQY
>TRBV5-4|TRBD2
ASSLEGTRAYNEQF
>TRBV3-1/TRBV3-2|TRBD1
ASNYGTGAPGANVLT
>TRBV11-2|.
ASSLDNLAWPY
>TRBV10-2|TRBD1
ASSGDRVFQPQH
>TRBV5-4|TRBD1
ASSLGRGSGELF
>TRBV6-5|TRBD1
ASRQYRGAVYGYT
>TRBV5-4|TRBD2
ASSLFAGAGDTQY
>TRBV5-4|TRBD1
ASSLVFDRVTDNEKLF
>TRBV2|.
ASSWEDTEAF
>TRBV6-6|.
ASSRRDFQETQY
>TRBV2|TRBD2
ASSRGRGTNTGELF
>TRBV5-4|TRBD2
ASSLEASGGYNEQF
>TRBV25-1|TRBD1
ASSKQGGGSPLH
>TRBV30|.
AWSPRGDSGPRGYT
>TRBV4-1|.
ASSQPGQRNTIY
>TRBV4-1|.
ASSQERTDTQY
>TRBV19|TRBD1
ASKSGTGAGNTIY
>TRBV3-1/TRBV3-2|.
ASSPPGRQREKLF
>TRBV29-1|.
SAPLMGSTGELF
>TRBV5-4|.
ASSLGSSAYEQY
>TRBV18|TRBD1
ASSPRTGGSYEQY
>TRBV4-2|TRBD1
ASSQEATGRYEQY
>TRBV28|.
ASIRQLASTDTQY
>TRBV19|TRBD2
ASSSGTSGSPYEQY
>TRBV5-4|.
ASSFGGTRGNTEAF
>TRBV28|.
ASSYRIGTSAQPQH
>TRBV15|.
ATSRGGENTIY
>TRBV27|TRBD2
ASSLRITSGGGDTQY
>TRBV6-6|TRBD1
ASSYEGADNSPLH
>TRBV6-5|.
ASRRQHTSGNTIY
>TRBV12-5|TRBD2
ASGLVRGAETQY
>TRBV28|.
ASSSPSAGAGDTQY
>TRBV11-3|TRBD1
ASSRDRHEQY
>TRBV6-1|TRBD2
ASSENLAASTDTQY
>TRBV5-1|TRBD1
ASSPRTGGGEKLF
>TRBV2|TRBD2
ASSLLQGTSHEQY
>TRBV10-2|TRBD1
ASSAGTGTGGMKTF
>TRBV5-1|TRBD1
ASTSGTGGFEQY